These T cell receptor beta chains were read from a single sample in a study of identifying expanded T cells in peripheral blood. Repertoires were generated with immunoSEQ multiplex PCR, while TCRdb's copy carries only in-frame clones and drops some. Altogether around 84,000 clones are present, over 85% being singletons, with the ten largest covering roughly 7.3%. The material sequenced was blood. These receptors came from a person between 18 and 75 years old in good health. CDR3s include the opening cysteine and the closing phenylalanine or tryptophan. A D gene is named only where the DNA matches it firmly. Size is stated for part of the rows, as once, few or many counts, or as a class when the clone is expanded.

V: TRBV13; size: -; J: TRBJ1-1; D: -; length: 15; CDR3: CATSSAVTGWGEAFF; DNA: TGTGCCACATCCTCGGCCGTTACAGGGTGGGGTGAAGCTTTCTTT
V: TRBV29-1; size: -; J: TRBJ2-1; D: -; length: 15; CDR3: CSVERVVLGYNEQFF; DNA: TGCAGCGTTGAGAGGGTGGTTTTAGGGTACAATGAGCAGTTCTTC
V: TRBV5-1; size: -; J: TRBJ1-2; D: TRBD1; length: 17; CDR3: CASSLYGRGGGGYGYTF; DNA: TGCGCCAGCAGCTTGTACGGCAGAGGGGGCGGCGGGTATGGCTACACCTTC
V: TRBV9; size: -; J: TRBJ2-2; D: -; length: 16; CDR3: CASSVGAGPDTGELFF; DNA: TGTGCCAGCAGCGTAGGAGCAGGGCCTGATACCGGGGAGCTGTTTTTT
V: TRBV30; size: -; J: TRBJ2-1; D: TRBD2; length: 14; CDR3: CAWSVSGGRNEQFF; DNA: TGTGCCTGGAGTGTATCGGGGGGGCGAAATGAGCAGTTCTTC
V: TRBV5-1; size: -; J: TRBJ2-7; D: TRBD1; length: 15; CDR3: CASSLGQGASYEQYF; DNA: TGCGCCAGCAGCTTGGGGCAGGGGGCTTCCTACGAGCAGTACTTC
V: TRBV2; size: -; J: TRBJ2-1; D: -; length: 15; CDR3: CASSEAASSYNEQFF; DNA: TGTGCCAGCAGTGAGGCGGCTAGCTCCTACAATGAGCAGTTCTTC
V: TRBV21-1; size: -; J: TRBJ1-2; D: -; length: 18; CDR3: CASLISGRVVSANYGYTF; DNA: TGTGCCAGCCTTATTTCGGGACGTGTCGTGTCGGCTAACTATGGCTACACCTTC
V: TRBV11-2; size: -; J: TRBJ2-1; D: -; length: 15; CDR3: CASSKVLALYNEQFF; DNA: TGTGCCAGCAGCAAGGTCCTAGCGCTATACAATGAGCAGTTCTTC
V: TRBV11-2; size: -; J: TRBJ1-1; D: -; length: 15; CDR3: CASSSFRGRDTEAFF; DNA: TGTGCCAGCAGCTCCTTCCGAGGGCGGGACACTGAAGCTTTCTTT
V: TRBV9; size: -; J: TRBJ2-2; D: -; length: 13; CDR3: CASSAGYTGELFF; DNA: TGTGCCAGCAGCGCCGGCTACACCGGGGAGCTGTTTTTT
V: TRBV7-8; size: -; J: TRBJ1-1; D: -; length: 19; CDR3: CASSEDFTPPEGMNTEAFF; DNA: TGTGCCAGCAGCGAAGACTTTACTCCGCCCGAGGGGATGAACACTGAAGCTTTCTTT
V: TRBV9; size: -; J: TRBJ1-1; D: -; length: 16; CDR3: CASSPQRWDMNTEAFF; DNA: TGTGCCAGCAGCCCTCAACGGTGGGACATGAACACTGAAGCTTTCTTT
V: TRBV5-4; size: -; J: TRBJ2-3; D: -; length: 17; CDR3: CASSLGIGLTSTDTQYF; DNA: TGTGCCAGCAGCTTGGGCATAGGCCTAACTAGCACAGATACGCAGTATTTT
V: TRBV29-1; size: -; J: TRBJ1-1; D: -; length: 12; CDR3: CSAEGENTEAFF; DNA: TGCAGCGCTGAAGGGGAGAACACTGAAGCTTTCTTT
V: TRBV11-2; size: few; J: TRBJ1-1; D: -; length: 13; CDR3: CASSLEGRTEAFF; DNA: TGTGCCAGCAGCTTAGAGGGTCGGACTGAAGCTTTCTTT
V: TRBV6-1; size: -; J: TRBJ1-1; D: -; length: 11; CDR3: CASKVNTEAFF; DNA: TGTGCCAGCAAGGTGAACACTGAAGCTTTCTTT
V: TRBV29-1; size: -; J: TRBJ2-7; D: TRBD1; length: 13; CDR3: CSVSLAGTGLQYF; DNA: TGCAGCGTGAGCCTCGCAGGGACAGGTCTGCAGTACTTC
V: TRBV6-5; size: -; J: TRBJ1-6; D: -; length: 15; CDR3: CASRSRTGGNSPLHF; DNA: TGTGCCAGCAGGTCTCGGACTGGGGGGAACTCACCCCTCCACTTT
V: TRBV19; size: -; J: TRBJ2-5; D: TRBD2; length: 17; CDR3: CASSIGAHRSGRETQYF; DNA: TGTGCCAGTAGTATAGGGGCTCATAGGAGCGGGAGAGAGACCCAGTACTTC
V: TRBV5-4; size: few; J: TRBJ1-2; D: TRBD1; length: 14; CDR3: CASSPPGQGLRYTF; DNA: TGTGCCAGCAGTCCTCCGGGACAGGGGTTGCGCTACACCTTC
V: TRBV7-6; size: -; J: TRBJ2-1; D: TRBD2; length: 16; CDR3: CASSLEAGGVYNEQFF; DNA: TGTGCCAGCAGCTTAGAGGCGGGAGGGGTTTACAATGAGCAGTTCTTC
V: TRBV2; size: -; J: TRBJ2-7; D: TRBD2; length: 17; CDR3: CASSEGGWGLAHYEQYF; DNA: TGTGCCAGCAGTGAAGGGGGTTGGGGACTAGCCCACTACGAGCAGTACTTC
V: TRBV5-1; size: -; J: TRBJ2-3; D: -; length: 12; CDR3: CASRSSTDTQYF; DNA: TGCGCCAGTAGGTCTAGCACAGATACGCAGTATTTT
V: TRBV7-2; size: -; J: TRBJ1-5; D: TRBD1; length: 15; CDR3: CASSATGGWNQPQHF; DNA: TGTGCCAGCAGCGCGACAGGGGGCTGGAATCAGCCCCAGCATTTT
V: TRBV7-9; size: -; J: TRBJ1-3; D: TRBD1; length: 16; CDR3: CASSLFEGASGNTIYF; DNA: TGTGCCAGCAGCTTATTTGAGGGGGCTTCTGGAAACACCATATATTTT
V: TRBV19; size: -; J: TRBJ1-2; D: TRBD1; length: 15; CDR3: CASNPSVQGNYGYTF; DNA: TGTGCCAGTAATCCATCTGTACAGGGGAACTATGGCTACACCTTC
V: TRBV25-1; size: -; J: TRBJ2-1; D: TRBD1; length: 15; CDR3: CASSKPGTGASEQFF; DNA: TGTGCCAGCAGTAAACCCGGGACAGGGGCTAGTGAGCAGTTCTTC
V: TRBV19; size: -; J: TRBJ2-1; D: -; length: 13; CDR3: CASSESSYNEQFF; DNA: TGTGCCAGTAGCGAGAGCTCCTACAATGAGCAGTTCTTC
V: TRBV9; size: -; J: TRBJ1-2; D: -; length: 13; CDR3: CASSVEVSNGYTF; DNA: TGTGCCAGCAGCGTAGAGGTCTCGAATGGCTACACCTTC
V: TRBV5-1; size: -; J: TRBJ1-2; D: -; length: 15; CDR3: CASSPGQGTSAGYTF; DNA: TGCGCCAGCAGCCCAGGACAAGGGACCTCGGCTGGCTACACCTTC
V: TRBV5-6; size: -; J: TRBJ2-5; D: -; length: 14; CDR3: CASSLVLEGETQYF; DNA: TGTGCCAGCAGCTTGGTGTTAGAAGGAGAGACCCAGTACTTC
V: TRBV30; size: -; J: TRBJ2-3; D: -; length: 17; CDR3: CAWSRAGTLTSTDTQYF; DNA: TGTGCCTGGAGTCGGGCCGGGACCCTTACTAGCACAGATACGCAGTATTTT
V: TRBV29-1; size: -; J: TRBJ1-2; D: -; length: 11; CDR3: CSSRHQYGYTF; DNA: TGCAGCTCCCGACACCAGTATGGCTACACCTTC
V: TRBV18; size: -; J: TRBJ1-2; D: -; length: 12; CDR3: CASSPEVELYTF; DNA: TGTGCCAGCTCACCAGAAGTAGAGCTATACACCTTC
V: TRBV18; size: -; J: TRBJ2-1; D: TRBD2; length: 16; CDR3: CASSPRLAGVYNEQFF; DNA: TGTGCCAGCTCACCACGACTCGCGGGAGTATACAATGAGCAGTTCTTC
V: TRBV5-1; size: -; J: TRBJ1-1; D: TRBD1; length: 15; CDR3: CASGTGIRMNTEAFF; DNA: TGCGCCAGTGGGACAGGGATTCGTATGAACACTGAAGCTTTCTTT
V: TRBV9; size: -; J: TRBJ1-1; D: -; length: 13; CDR3: CASSPRSDTEAFF; DNA: TGTGCCAGCAGCCCTCGCTCGGACACTGAAGCTTTCTTT
V: TRBV7-9; size: -; J: TRBJ2-7; D: -; length: 13; CDR3: CASGSGRSYEQYF; DNA: TGTGCCAGCGGTTCGGGACGGTCCTACGAGCAGTACTTC
V: TRBV29-1; size: once; J: TRBJ2-7; D: TRBD1; length: 13; CDR3: CSVTDRAPSEQYF; DNA: TGCAGCGTAACCGACAGGGCCCCGAGCGAGCAGTACTTC
V: TRBV29-1; size: -; J: TRBJ2-2; D: -; length: 12; CDR3: CSVVGRGGELFF; DNA: TGCAGCGTTGTAGGTCGTGGCGGGGAGCTGTTTTTT
V: TRBV7-6; size: -; J: TRBJ2-5; D: TRBD1; length: 16; CDR3: CASSSRAGQGRETQYF; DNA: TGTGCCAGCAGCTCACGCGCCGGACAGGGGAGGGAGACCCAGTACTTC
V: TRBV7-6; size: -; J: TRBJ2-5; D: TRBD1; length: 15; CDR3: CASSLDQGARETQYF; DNA: TGTGCCAGCAGCTTGGATCAGGGGGCCAGGGAGACCCAGTACTTC
V: TRBV2; size: -; J: TRBJ1-2; D: TRBD1; length: 14; CDR3: CASSLRDRGYGYTF; DNA: TGTGCCAGCAGTTTGCGGGACAGGGGCTATGGCTACACCTTC
V: TRBV6-1; size: -; J: TRBJ1-2; D: -; length: 15; CDR3: CASSLLGTPDYGYTF; DNA: TGTGCCAGCAGCCTGCTCGGGACACCCGATTATGGCTACACCTTC